The rows below give T cell receptor beta chains drawn from one sample of a study of lymphopenia after photon versus proton radiotherapy. This table comes from immunoSEQ multiplex PCR, and its TCRdb copy is limited to in-frame clones, with some not included. The table has roughly 64,000 clones, approximately 90% seen once. The sample consisted of peripheral blood, taken from a patient treated with proton-based radiotherapy. These TCRs come from a man aged 80 or over with esophageal cancer. The CDR3 runs from the conserved cysteine through the conserved F or W. The D gene is left open where the match is weak. Some rows mark clone size as missing; the rest say once, few, many or name a class of expanded clone.

v_call	clone_size	d_call	j_call	cdr3_aa	cdr3_nt
TRBV5-1	NA	TRBD2	TRBJ2-1	CASSSGRISYNEQFF	TGCGCCAGCAGTAGCGGGAGGATCTCCTACAATGAGCAGTTCTTC
TRBV7-2	NA	TRBD2	TRBJ2-2	CASISRSSGRPKTGELFF	TGTGCCAGCATCTCCAGATCTAGCGGGAGGCCGAAAACCGGGGAGCTGTTTTTT
TRBV7-2	NA	NA	TRBJ2-3	CASSPSTDTQYF	TGTGCCAGCAGCCCAAGCACAGATACGCAGTATTTT
TRBV5-1	NA	TRBD1	TRBJ1-5	CASSTGTGIQPQHF	TGCGCCAGCAGCACGGGGACAGGGATTCAGCCCCAGCATTTT
TRBV4-1	NA	NA	TRBJ1-5	CASSSTRQVLQPQHF	TGCGCCAGCAGCAGCACACGACAGGTACTTCAGCCCCAGCATTTT
TRBV29-1	NA	TRBD1	TRBJ2-3	CSAQGAGALSTDTQYF	TGCAGCGCCCAGGGGGCAGGGGCGCTTAGCACAGATACGCAGTATTTT
TRBV7-9	NA	NA	TRBJ2-3	CASSGGPASTDTQYF	TGTGCCAGCAGCGGGGGCCCCGCTAGCACAGATACGCAGTATTTT
TRBV6-1	NA	NA	TRBJ2-1	CASSDSGNNEQFF	TGTGCCAGCAGTGATTCAGGCAACAATGAGCAGTTCTTC
TRBV13	few	NA	TRBJ1-1	CATLRDKGTEAFF	TGTGCCACCCTCCGCGACAAGGGCACTGAAGCTTTCTTT
TRBV5-4	NA	TRBD2	TRBJ2-7	CASSSLAGGYTYEQYF	TGTGCCAGCAGCTCGCTAGCGGGAGGGTACACCTACGAGCAGTACTTC
TRBV2	NA	NA	TRBJ2-6	CASYEAYSGANVLTF	TGTGCCAGCTATGAGGCCTACTCTGGGGCCAACGTCCTGACTTTC
TRBV7-9	NA	NA	TRBJ2-3	CASSSGTLHTDTQYF	TGTGCCAGCAGCTCCGGGACTCTACACACAGATACGCAGTATTTT
TRBV5-5	NA	TRBD1	TRBJ2-7	CASSLRTGDYQEQYF	TGTGCCAGCAGCTTGAGGACAGGGGACTACCAGGAGCAGTACTTC
TRBV18	NA	TRBD1	TRBJ2-7	CASSSNGGQGYEQYF	TGTGCCAGCTCATCGAACGGGGGACAGGGCTACGAGCAGTACTTC
TRBV7-9	NA	TRBD2	TRBJ2-3	CASSLRGGTDTQYF	TGTGCCAGCAGCCTCCGGGGGGGCACAGATACGCAGTATTTT
TRBV6-4	NA	NA	TRBJ1-1	CASREDGNTEAFF	TGTGCCAGCAGAGAGGACGGTAACACTGAAGCTTTCTTT
TRBV5-4	NA	TRBD2	TRBJ2-1	CASSLAGRGAYNEQFF	TGTGCCAGCAGCTTGGCCGGGAGGGGGGCCTACAATGAGCAGTTCTTC
TRBV5-1	once	TRBD1	TRBJ1-2	CASSPGTGGGYTF	TGCGCCAGCAGCCCCGGGACAGGGGGTGGCTACACCTTC
TRBV11-3	few	NA	TRBJ2-2	CASSLRDPGELFF	TGTGCCAGCAGCTTGCGGGACCCCGGGGAGCTGTTTTTT
TRBV29-1	NA	TRBD2	TRBJ2-1	CSVRTSGSGEQFF	TGCAGCGTTCGGACTAGCGGGAGTGGGGAGCAGTTCTTC
TRBV7-2	NA	TRBD2	TRBJ2-3	CASREGGGLPQDTQYF	TGTGCCAGCAGGGAGGGTGGGGGACTACCTCAAGATACGCAGTATTTT
TRBV29-1	NA	TRBD2	TRBJ2-1	CSTGTSGGEQFF	TGCAGCACCGGGACTAGCGGGGGCGAGCAGTTCTTC
TRBV2	NA	NA	TRBJ1-4	CASSWAEKLFF	TGTGCCAGCAGTTGGGCCGAGAAACTGTTTTTT
TRBV5-5	NA	NA	TRBJ1-2	CASSLSWNYGYTF	TGTGCCAGCAGCTTGTCCTGGAACTATGGCTACACCTTC
TRBV6-4	NA	TRBD1	TRBJ1-1	CASSSTSGQGWRNTEAFF	TGTGCCAGCAGTTCAACATCGGGACAGGGGTGGAGGAACACTGAAGCTTTCTTT
TRBV7-8	NA	TRBD1	TRBJ1-1	CASSFRQGTEAFF	TGTGCCAGCAGCTTTCGACAGGGGACTGAAGCTTTCTTT
TRBV7-8	NA	NA	TRBJ2-1	CASSSKREPSYNEQFF	TGTGCCAGCAGCTCAAAACGGGAACCCTCCTACAATGAGCAGTTCTTC
TRBV5-1	NA	TRBD2	TRBJ2-1	CASSLVLAGGHEQFF	TGCGCCAGCAGCTTGGTTCTAGCGGGAGGCCATGAGCAGTTCTTC
TRBV19	NA	NA	TRBJ2-7	CASRNIAYSYEQYF	TGTGCCAGTAGGAATATAGCGTACTCCTACGAGCAGTACTTC
TRBV5-5	NA	NA	TRBJ1-1	CASSFTSTNTEAFF	TGTGCCAGCAGCTTTACGTCTACGAACACTGAAGCTTTCTTT